This entry lists 6 T cell receptor beta chains sequenced from one sample in a study of STAT3 mutations in large granular lymphocyte leukemia. Study results and caveats: Every T-cell large granular lymphocyte leukemia patient had at least one immunodominant TCR beta clonotype.

Sequencing used immunoSEQ multiplex PCR; TCRdb keeps in-frame clones, though not all of them. The sample records under 15,000 clones, over 75% being singletons. Antigens for these TCRs are unknown. Source material: peripheral blood mononuclear cells. The source of these receptors is a man between 60 and 75 years old with T-cell large granular lymphocyte leukemia. Some clones in this sample may be carry-over from other donors' samples.

This rearrangement joins TRBV5-1 to TRBJ2-7; the D call may be TRBD1 or TRBD2 (5 bases each). The CDR3 runs to 13 residues. V was trimmed by 4 bases and J by 3 bases, leaving 11 bases between them. Looked up from germline, CDR1 is SGHRS and CDR2 is YFSETQ. In nucleotides, the CDR3 is TGCGCCAGCAGCCCGGGACCCGTCTACGAGCAGTACTTC. The encoded protein is CASSPGPVYEQYF.

V and J are TRBV29-1 and TRBJ2-5, with unresolved D. The V end was cut by 2 bases, the J end by 5 bases, with 9 bases between. There are 12 residues in the CDR3. Germline values: CDR1 SQVTM, CDR2 ANQGSEA. CDR3 protein: CSVERARETQYF. CDR3 in DNA: TGCAGCGTTGAAAGGGCGCGGGAGACCCAGTACTTC.

The rearrangement uses TRBV5-1 and TRBJ2-3, with a possible D match to TRBD2 (6 bases). The germline V gene has CDR1 SGHRS and CDR2 YFSETQ. The CDR3 covers 15 residues. Trimming took off 0 bases at V and 1 base at J, with 9 bases between the two ends. The CDR3 here is CASSLEPSGTDTQYF. In DNA form, the CDR3 reads TGCGCCAGCAGCTTGGAGCCTAGCGGCACAGATACGCAGTATTTT.

About this clone: The junction differs from germline at one of its ends, possibly a read error. This chain uses TRBV7-7 with TRBJ1-6, with 9 positions matching TRBD1. This CDR3 has 16 amino acids. The germline gives CDR1 SSHAT, CDR2 FNYEAQ (reference sequence). This chain's CDR3 is CASSLGQGQGNSPLHF. DNA of the CDR3: TGTGCTAGCAGCTTAGGACAGGGGCAGGGGAATTCACCCCTCCACTTT.

This chain links TRBV28 with TRBJ1-2, with TRBD1 matching over 8 bases. The CDR3 is 16 residues long. Unmatched junction bases numbered 13, after V lost 2 bases and J lost 8 bases. Germline CDR1 MDHEN, CDR2 SYDVKM. For the CDR3, the DNA is TGTGCCAGCAGTTTAGAGGGGTCAGGGGGCCCTCGAGGCTACACCTTC. It is translated as CASSLEGSGGPRGYTF.

Only one count was recorded for this clone. The V and J genes are TRBV6-1 and TRBJ1-6; no definite D call. V lost 6 bases and J 7 bases, leaving 4 bases between the germline ends. This CDR3 region has 11 residues. Germline CDR1 MNHNS, CDR2 SASEGT. CDR3 protein: CASRENSPLHF. The CDR3 coding sequence is TGTGCCAGCAGAGAAAATTCACCCCTCCACTTT.